This T cell receptor (beta chain) is from a study of shared clonotypes between healthy human individuals. Germline V lookup: CDR1 MNHEY, CDR2 SMNVEV (reference sequence). V lost 3 bases to trimming and J lost 9 bases, with 12 bases between them. The CDR3 consists of 13 residues. Whole-study findings and limits: Represented genetic and exposure-history diversity was restricted by having few donors.

HIV-negative, healthy adults without recent acute infections or vaccinations were the donors. Measured with immunoSEQ multiplex PCR; TCRdb has only the in-frame clones, and not every one. The table has approximately 500,000 clones, roughly 80% seen once. This clone was seen just once. Its specificity is unknown. Sequencing used PBMCs. V and J are TRBV27 and TRBJ2-1, with D maybe TRBD2 (5 bases). The TCR was taken from a woman in her forties in good health. Some clones in this sample may be carry-over from other donors' samples. The CDR3 protein is CASSLWRGSEQFF. The CDR3 DNA is TGTGCCAGCAGTTTGTGGAGAGGGAGTGAGCAGTTCTTC.